The clone carrying this T cell receptor beta chain turned up a few times. These data belong to a study of blood T cell repertoires in COVID-19. Background on the study: From the United States, Italy and Spain came samples of acute and convalescent COVID-19. PBMCs, B-cell-depleted T cells, or T cells were the source of the cDNA or gDNA that made up the material.

The CDR3 is made up of 13 amino acids. V was cut by 6 bases and J by 0 bases, with 6 bases left in between. Germline lookup yields CDR1 MGHRA and CDR2 YSYEKL. Original handling: Reference gene primer amplification yielded estimated nucleated cell counts. Using immunoSEQ multiplex PCR, the repertoire was profiled, and TCRdb retains in-frame clones only, with some absent. The DNA was the basis for D and trimming; V, J and clone size are from that table. The sample consists of about 64,000 clones, 82% of them appearing once. The rearrangement joins TRBV4-1 to TRBJ1-5; the D is unclear. Source material: peripheral blood. This TCR came from a human donor in a cohort sampled during active COVID-19. The CDR3 reads CASSTYSNQPQHF. DNA for the CDR3: TGCGCCAGCAGTACTTATAGCAATCAGCCCCAGCATTTT.